This T cell receptor (beta chain) was captured in a study of read filtering for tumor transcriptome and immune sequencing. For the study at large: Mean patient age was roughly 70 years, range roughly 47 to 90; approximately 18 male, 11 to 15 female.

The CDR3 totals 17 residues. CDR1 is LGHNA and CDR2 is YSLEER in the germline V gene. V dropped 0 bases and J dropped 7 bases, with 19 bases sitting between them. Molecular barcoded adaptors covering alpha/delta and beta/gamma chains were used on 400 to 450 ng RNA. TCRdb processed the reads anew with MiXCR; each CDR3 protein has one entry. The sample includes some 43,000 distinct CDR3 sequences, around 15% of them seen just once. Ten or more counts support this clonotype. Its cognate antigen is unknown. The study's findings and limits: In IR-seq, single-read clonotypes were 70% to 85% of clonotypes but approximately 3.5% of reads.

The chain joins TRBV4-3 to TRBJ2-1; perhaps D is TRBD1 or TRBD2 (7 bases each). The source of this sequence is a donor at least 40 years old with multiple myeloma. The sequenced material came from a population of CD138-negative cells sorted from bone marrow. In DNA, the CDR3 is TGCGCCAGCAGCCAAGATATGGGAGGGGGCTTGCGGAATGAGCAGTTCTTC. Residues: CASSQDMGGGLRNEQFF.